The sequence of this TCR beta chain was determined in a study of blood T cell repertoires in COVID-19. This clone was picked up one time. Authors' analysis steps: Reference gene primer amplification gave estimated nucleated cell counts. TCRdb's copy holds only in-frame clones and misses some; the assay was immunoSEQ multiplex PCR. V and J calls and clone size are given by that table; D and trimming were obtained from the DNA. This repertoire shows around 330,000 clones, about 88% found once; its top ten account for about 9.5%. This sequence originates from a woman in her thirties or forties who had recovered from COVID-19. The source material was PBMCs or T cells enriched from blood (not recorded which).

CDR3 coding DNA: TGTGCCAGCTTTCCCGGCGTACGGGACAGCTCCAACCAGGAAGAGACCCAGTACTTC. This sequence encodes CASFPGVRDSSNQEETQYF. The chain carries TRBV18 and TRBJ2-5; 7 bases fit TRBD1. Germline V gene data show CDR1 as KGHSH and CDR2 as LQKENI. The CDR3 loop spans 19 amino acids. The junction had 23 bases not matched to a gene; V was cut back by 7 bases and J by 3 bases.